The 19 T cell receptor beta chains in this list originate from one sample, sequenced in a study of CD8+ T cells in alopecia areata. TCR sequencing used cDNA made by reverse transcription of extracted RNA. Method: immunoSEQ multiplex PCR; TCRdb's copy keeps in-frame clones and lacks some. The sample lists hundreds of thousands of clones; less than 80% were seen once. Sequencing was performed on CD4+ T cells sorted from blood, taken at week 0. Every receptor here comes from a human donor with alopecia areata.

V is TRBV9 and J is TRBJ2-5; TRBD2 matches 7 bases. In germline, CDR1 is SGDLS, CDR2 YYNGEE. The CDR3 has 13 residues. Trimming removed 0 bases from V and 4 bases from J; junction bases left unmatched: 0. The CDR3 reads CASSVERGETQYF. In DNA form, the CDR3 reads TGTGCCAGCAGCGTAGAGCGGGGAGAGACCCAGTACTTC.

The J gene is TRBJ1-1, the V gene TRBV4-1; D not certain. V was pared by 0 bases and J by 0 bases, with 14 bases between. Germline V gene data show CDR1 as MGHRA and CDR2 as YSYEKL. The CDR3 sequence is 17 residues long. CDR3 region: CASSQDEQSRMNTEAFF. The CDR3 region has the DNA TGCGCCAGCAGCCAAGATGAACAGAGCCGGATGAACACTGAAGCTTTCTTT.

The chain has TRBV9 and TRBJ2-7, with 9 bases matching TRBD1. The germline V gene has CDR1 SGDLS and CDR2 YYNGEE. V was clipped by 0 bases and J by 7 bases; unmatched bases: 5. The CDR3 is 14 residues long. The DNA for the CDR3 is TGTGCCAGCAGCGTAGCTTGGGACAGGGATGAGCAGTACTTC. Amino acid sequence: CASSVAWDRDEQYF.

The genes are TRBV7-9 and TRBJ1-1; TRBD1 might be the D (6 bases). The CDR3 contains 14 residues. V gave up 5 bases and J gave up 0 bases, with 10 bases separating them. CDR1 is SEHNR, CDR2 FQNEAQ, per germline (reference sequence). Here the CDR3 DNA reads TGTGCCAGCAGCCGGGGACAAATGAACACTGAAGCTTTCTTT. Translated, it gives CASSRGQMNTEAFF.

The CDR3 region has the DNA TGTGCCAGCAGCTCAAGGCGAGGGAGTGGCTACACCTTC. It is translated as CASSSRRGSGYTF. The chain employs TRBV7-9 and TRBJ1-2; D gene ambiguous. The CDR3 consists of 13 residues. V was pared by 4 bases and J by 7 bases, with 13 bases between. The V gene's germline CDR1 is SEHNR and CDR2 FQNEAQ (reference sequence).

This clone was recorded a few times. V and J are TRBV30 and TRBJ2-3; either TRBD1 or TRBD2 may supply D (6 bases each). The CDR3 loop spans 14 amino acids. Trimming left V 3 bases short and J 6 bases short, with 16 bases between. Germline V gene data show CDR1 as GTSNPN and CDR2 as SVGIG (reference sequence). The CDR3 here is CAWSRGQPSDTQYF. As DNA, the CDR3 is TGTGCCTGGAGCCGGGGGCAGCCCTCGGATACGCAGTATTTT.

This clone was found once. The genes are TRBV13 and TRBJ2-1, with 10 nucleotides matching TRBD2. This CDR3 spans 15 amino acids. Per germline, CDR1 PRHDT and CDR2 FYEKMQ (reference sequence). V shed 1 base, J shed 6 bases, and the junction held 3 bases outside the gene matches. This CDR3 reads CASSLDSGGANEQFF. The CDR3 DNA reads TGTGCCAGCAGCTTAGACAGCGGGGGGGCCAATGAGCAGTTCTTC.

This rearrangement joins TRBV7-2 to TRBJ2-4; tentatively, D is TRBD2 (6 bases). The CDR3 sequence is 13 residues long. CDR1 is SGHTA, CDR2 FQGNSA, per germline. Trimming left V 5 bases short and J 8 bases short, with 13 bases between. The CDR3: CASSAGGEDIQYF. DNA of the CDR3: TGTGCCAGCAGCGCCGGAGGGGAGGACATTCAGTACTTC.

The chain carries TRBV7-8 and TRBJ2-7; 7 nucleotides line up with TRBD2. Trimming removed 5 bases from V and 0 bases from J; junction bases left unmatched: 10. The germline V gene encodes CDR1 SGHVS and CDR2 FQNEAQ. This CDR3 is built from 16 residues. The CDR3 region is CASSHQSGASSYEQYF. The CDR3 DNA sequence: TGTGCCAGCAGCCACCAAAGCGGGGCGAGCTCCTACGAGCAGTACTTC. Using reference TRBV7-8 and TRBJ2-7 for the parts outside the CDR3, the full variable domain is GAGVSQSPRYKVAKRGQDVALRCDPISGHVSLFWYQQALGQGPEFLTYFQNEAQLDKSGLPSDRFFAERPEGSVSTLKIQRTQQEDSAVYLCASSHQSGASSYEQYFGPGTRLTVT.

The V call is TRBV6-5, the J call TRBJ1-6; weak D call: TRBD1 (6 bases). CDR1 and CDR2 from the germline V gene are MNHEY and SVGAGI. V gave up 4 bases and J gave up 9 bases, with 16 bases separating them. This CDR3 has 15 residues. The CDR3 reads CASSLFMGASSPLHF. CDR3 nucleotides: TGTGCCAGCAGTTTGTTCATGGGGGCGAGTTCACCCCTCCACTTT.

The V call is TRBV5-1, the J call TRBJ2-7, with 10 bases aligning to TRBD2. This CDR3 has 15 amino acids. Germline lookup yields CDR1 SGHRS and CDR2 YFSETQ. The V segment lost 4 bases and the J segment 3 bases; nucleotides outside the gene matches: 7. In DNA, the CDR3 is TGCGCCAGCAGCCCCACTAGCGGGGTACACTACGAGCAGTACTTC. It encodes CASSPTSGVHYEQYF.

This clone was counted a few times. The V call is TRBV7-2, the J call TRBJ1-2; D is unresolved. V was shortened by 7 bases and J by 8 bases, with 14 bases between the two germline ends. This CDR3 contains 12 residues. In germline, CDR1 is SGHTA, CDR2 FQGNSA. The CDR3 loop reads CASTVRPRGYTF. The CDR3 DNA reads TGTGCCAGCACCGTCAGACCCCGGGGCTACACCTTC.

This chain joins TRBV7-3 and TRBJ1-1; D may be TRBD1 (5 bases). The CDR3 runs to 14 residues. CDR1 is SGHTA and CDR2 is FQGTGA in the germline V gene. V lost 2 bases, J lost 1 base, and 8 bases lay in between. The CDR3 sequence is CASSLQGSNTEAFF. The CDR3, as DNA: TGTGCCAGCAGCTTACAGGGTTCGAACACTGAAGCTTTCTTT.

The chain is built from TRBV10-3 and TRBJ2-7, with no clear D. V was clipped by 2 bases and J by 9 bases, with 11 bases between them. This CDR3 is built from 12 residues. The germline CDR1 and CDR2 sequences are ENHRY and SYGVKD. CDR3 bases: TGTGCCATCAGTGAGGTTCTGGGGTCGCAGTACTTC. Translating gives CAISEVLGSQYF.

This clone was counted between two and nine times. The chain carries TRBV29-1 and TRBJ2-7; D gene unclear. The CDR3 consists of 11 residues. The V gene's germline CDR1 is SQVTM and CDR2 ANQGSEA. V gave up 3 bases and J gave up 4 bases, with 7 bases separating them. The CDR3 bases are TGCAGCGTTGAGGGTATTTACGAGCAGTACTTC. It translates to CSVEGIYEQYF.

This clone came up once. V is TRBV18 and J is TRBJ1-1; 7 bases are a match to TRBD1. The CDR3 spans 12 residues. The junction had 1 base not matched to a gene; V was cut back by 8 bases and J by 1 base. Germline CDR1 reads KGHSH; CDR2 reads LQKENI. CDR3 sequence: CASRTGNTEAFF. CDR3 sequence (DNA): TGTGCCAGCCGGACAGGGAACACTGAAGCTTTCTTT.

This clone is a singleton in its sample. This chain links TRBV4-2 with TRBJ2-7; D is unresolved. Per the germline V gene, CDR1 is LGHNA and CDR2 is YNFKEQ. V was shortened by 4 bases and J by 0 bases, with 16 bases between the two germline ends. The CDR3 covers 16 residues. The CDR3 DNA reads as TGTGCCAGCAGCCCAAGTGGCCGGGTCGACTCCTACGAGCAGTACTTC. Its translation is CASSPSGRVDSYEQYF.

The V call is TRBV6-5, the J call TRBJ1-2; TRBD1 aligns across 8 bases. The CDR3 is 15 residues long. CDR1 is MNHEY and CDR2 is SVGAGI in the germline V gene. The V gene end was trimmed by 6 bases and the J gene end by 8 bases; junction bases not matched to a gene: 14. The CDR3 sequence: CASRLRQDRAVGYTF. CDR3 DNA: TGTGCCAGCAGACTCAGACAGGACAGGGCTGTCGGCTACACCTTC.

This chain joins TRBV18 and TRBJ2-5; either TRBD1 or TRBD2 may supply D (5 bases each). CDR3 size: 15 residues. The germline gives CDR1 KGHSH, CDR2 LQKENI. V was cut by 2 bases and J by 2 bases, with 12 bases left in between. CDR3 residues: CASSPEGPLQETQYF. CDR3 sequence (DNA): TGTGCCAGCTCACCAGAGGGGCCCCTACAAGAGACCCAGTACTTC. Filled out from reference TRBV18 and TRBJ2-5, the complete variable domain reads NAGVMQNPRHLVRRRGQEARLRCSPMKGHSHVYWYRQLPEEGLKFMVYLQKENIIDESGMPKERFSAEFPKEGPSILRIQQVVRGDSAAYFCASSPEGPLQETQYFGPGTRLLVL.